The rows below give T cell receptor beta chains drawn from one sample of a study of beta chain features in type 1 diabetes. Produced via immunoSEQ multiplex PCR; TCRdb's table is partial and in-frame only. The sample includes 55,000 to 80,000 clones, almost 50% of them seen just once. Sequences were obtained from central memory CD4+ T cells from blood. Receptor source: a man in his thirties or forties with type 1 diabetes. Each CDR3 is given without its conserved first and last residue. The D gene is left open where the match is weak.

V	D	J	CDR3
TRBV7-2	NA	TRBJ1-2	ASSLAGRDYGYT
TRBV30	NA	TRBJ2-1	ACRTDNEQF
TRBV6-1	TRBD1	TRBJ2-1	ASSADRANNEQF
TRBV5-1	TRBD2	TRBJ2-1	ASSLGSGSSNEQF
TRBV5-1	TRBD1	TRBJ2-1	ASSLGGTANYNEQF
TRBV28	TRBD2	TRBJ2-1	ASSPAGLNEQF
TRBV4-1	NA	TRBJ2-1	ASSRQNEQF
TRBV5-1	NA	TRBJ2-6	ASSLVGSSGANVLT
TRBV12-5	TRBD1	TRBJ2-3	ASGLATPGQGRTDTQY
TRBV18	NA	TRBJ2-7	ASSPLYSTEQY
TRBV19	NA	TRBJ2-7	ASSGSSETYEQY
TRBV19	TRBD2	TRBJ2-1	ASSIPRPASGRNEQF
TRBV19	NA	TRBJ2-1	ASSGSSYNEQF
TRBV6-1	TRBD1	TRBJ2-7	ASAFRDRGYEQY
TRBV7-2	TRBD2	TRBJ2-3	ASSLASGGEY
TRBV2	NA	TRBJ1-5	ASSGGGRSDQPQH
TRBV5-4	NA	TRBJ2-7	ASSLGTTGGEQY
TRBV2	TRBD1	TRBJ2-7	ASKIDRGFQYEQY
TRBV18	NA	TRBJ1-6	ASSPSRTTNNSPLH
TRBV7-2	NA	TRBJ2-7	ASSLAAGFSPLEQY
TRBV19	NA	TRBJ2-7	ASSIAIASEQY
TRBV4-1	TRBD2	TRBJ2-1	ASSRAGGVYSEQF
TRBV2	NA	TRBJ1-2	ASRRGYDGYT
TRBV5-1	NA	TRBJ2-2	ASSLASRSTGELF
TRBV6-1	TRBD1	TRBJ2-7	ASTTTGDAYEQY
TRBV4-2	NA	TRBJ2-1	ASSQGSGSPLNEQF